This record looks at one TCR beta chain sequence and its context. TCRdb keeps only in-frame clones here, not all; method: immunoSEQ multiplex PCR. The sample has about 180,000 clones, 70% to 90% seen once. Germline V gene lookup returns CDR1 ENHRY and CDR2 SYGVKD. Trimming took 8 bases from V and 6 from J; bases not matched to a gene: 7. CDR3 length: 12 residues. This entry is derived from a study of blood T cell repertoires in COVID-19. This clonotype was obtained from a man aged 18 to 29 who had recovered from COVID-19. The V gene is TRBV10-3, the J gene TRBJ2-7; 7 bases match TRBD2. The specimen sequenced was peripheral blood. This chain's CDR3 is CAIWPSGGEQYF. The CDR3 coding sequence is TGTGCCATCTGGCCTAGCGGAGGCGAGCAGTACTTC.